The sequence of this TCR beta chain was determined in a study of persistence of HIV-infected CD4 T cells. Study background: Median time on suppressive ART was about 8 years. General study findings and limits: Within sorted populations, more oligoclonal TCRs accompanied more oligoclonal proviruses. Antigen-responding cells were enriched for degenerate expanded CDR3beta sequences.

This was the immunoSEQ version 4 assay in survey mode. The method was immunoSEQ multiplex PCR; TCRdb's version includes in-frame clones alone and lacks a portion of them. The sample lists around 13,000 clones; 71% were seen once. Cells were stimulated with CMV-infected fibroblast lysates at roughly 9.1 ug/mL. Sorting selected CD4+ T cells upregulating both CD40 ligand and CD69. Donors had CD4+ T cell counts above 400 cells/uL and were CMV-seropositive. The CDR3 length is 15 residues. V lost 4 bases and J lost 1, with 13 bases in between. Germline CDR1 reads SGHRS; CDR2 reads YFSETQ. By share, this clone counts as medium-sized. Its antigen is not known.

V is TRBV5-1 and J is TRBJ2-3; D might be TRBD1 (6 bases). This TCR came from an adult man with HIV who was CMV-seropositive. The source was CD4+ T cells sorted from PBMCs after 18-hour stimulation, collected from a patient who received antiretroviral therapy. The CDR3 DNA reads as TGCGCCAGCAGCCCGATGACAGGTGGCACAGATACGCAGTATTTT. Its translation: CASSPMTGGTDTQYF. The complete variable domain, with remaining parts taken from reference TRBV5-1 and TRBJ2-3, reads KAGVTQTPRYLIKTRGQQVTLSCSPISGHRSVSWYQQTPGQGLQFLFEYFSETQRNKGNFPGRFSGRQFSNSRSEMNVSTLELGDSALYLCASSPMTGGTDTQYFGPGTRLTVL.